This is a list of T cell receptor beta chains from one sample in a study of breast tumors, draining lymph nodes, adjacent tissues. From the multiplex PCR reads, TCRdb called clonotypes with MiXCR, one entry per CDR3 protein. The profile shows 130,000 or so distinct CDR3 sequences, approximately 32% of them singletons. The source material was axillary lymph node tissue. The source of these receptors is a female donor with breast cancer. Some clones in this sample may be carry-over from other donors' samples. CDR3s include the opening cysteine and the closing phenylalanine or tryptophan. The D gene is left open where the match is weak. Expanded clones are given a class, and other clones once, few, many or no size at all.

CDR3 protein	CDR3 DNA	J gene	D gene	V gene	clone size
CASSPPVQGVGDTQYF	TGTGCCAGCTCACCACCGGTACAGGGGGTAGGAGATACGCAGTATTTT	TRBJ2-3	TRBD1	TRBV18	many
CASRQDRSNEKLFF	TGCGCCAGCAGGCAGGACAGATCTAATGAAAAACTGTTTTTT	TRBJ1-4	-	TRBV5-1	many
CAWIGQLYGYTF	TGTGCCTGGATTGGACAGCTCTATGGCTACACCTTC	TRBJ1-2	-	TRBV30	many
CASSLTVGQEETQYF	TGTGCCAGCAGCTTAACCGTCGGGCAAGAAGAGACCCAGTACTTC	TRBJ2-5	-	TRBV5-8	many
CASSQEGAGGRETQYF	TGTGCCAGCAGCCAAGAAGGGGCGGGGGGGCGCGAGACCCAGTACTTC	TRBJ2-5	TRBD2	TRBV4-2	medium-sized
CSARDTGSSYNEQFF	TGCAGTGCTAGAGATACCGGGAGCTCCTACAATGAGCAGTTCTTC	TRBJ2-1	-	TRBV20-1	-
CASSFYICSASAYNSPLHF	-	TRBJ1-6	-	TRBV7-7	-
CASSSSEELAKNIQYF	TGTGCCAGCAGCTCATCAGAAGAACTAGCCAAAAACATTCAGTACTTC	TRBJ2-4	-	TRBV7-9	many
CASRVLFTWAPNSTGELFF	TGTGCCAGCAGGGTGCTATTCACCTGGGCGCCGAATTCCACCGGGGAGCTGTTTTTT	TRBJ2-2	-	TRBV6-4	many
CASSYLSGQGVKNIQYF	TGTGCCAGCAGTTACCTCTCGGGACAGGGGGTAAAGAACATTCAGTACTTC	TRBJ2-4	TRBD1	TRBV6-6	-
CASSFPEAARGYTF	TGTGCCAGCAGCTTCCCTGAGGCTGCGAGGGGCTACACCTTC	TRBJ1-2	-	TRBV7-3	many
CASSHVGGGADTQYF	TGTGCCAGCAGTCACGTTGGGGGGGGCGCAGATACGCAGTATTTT	TRBJ2-3	-	TRBV6-5	many
CASTGGQDSVINYGYTF	TGCGCCAGCACAGGGGGCCAAGACAGCGTCATAAACTATGGCTACACCTTC	TRBJ1-2	TRBD1	TRBV10-2	many
CASSLDEIGYTF	TGTGCCAGCAGCTTGGATGAAATTGGCTACACCTTC	TRBJ1-2	-	TRBV5-4	-
CATSRDEAGGPYNEQFF	TGTGCCACCAGCAGAGATGAGGCGGGGGGGCCATACAATGAGCAGTTCTTC	TRBJ2-1	TRBD2	TRBV15	-
CATSGQGFYNSPLHF	TGTGCCACCTCGGGACAGGGATTCTATAATTCACCCCTCCACTTT	TRBJ1-6	TRBD1	TRBV2	many
CASSVAESPLHF	TGTGCCAGCAGCGTAGCCGAGTCACCCCTCCACTTT	TRBJ1-6	-	TRBV9	many
CASSGQGTALDTQYF	TGTGCCAGCAGTGGACAGGGGACAGCCCTTGATACGCAGTATTTT	TRBJ2-3	TRBD1	TRBV6-5	-
CAISHHSGHEQYF	TGTGCCATCAGCCACCATTCAGGGCACGAGCAGTACTTC	TRBJ2-7	-	TRBV10-3	many
CASGGRGNNQPQHF	TGTGCCAGTGGGGGCAGGGGGAACAATCAGCCCCAGCATTTT	TRBJ1-5	TRBD1	TRBV27	-
CASRLAGTGNMHGYTF	TGTGCCAGCAGACTTGCCGGGACAGGGAATATGCATGGCTACACCTTC	TRBJ1-2	TRBD1	TRBV27	-
CASSLPGQGHTQYF	TGCGCCAGCAGCCTCCCGGGACAGGGCCACACCCAGTACTTC	TRBJ2-5	TRBD1	TRBV5-1	few
CASTQHNEQFF	TGTGCCAGCACCCAACACAATGAGCAGTTCTTC	TRBJ2-1	-	TRBV7-9	many
CASSLGTGGIYGYTF	TGCGCCAGCAGCTTGGGAACAGGGGGTATCTATGGCTACACCTTC	TRBJ1-2	TRBD1	TRBV5-1	many
CASSITLAGGRNTQYF	TGTGCCAGTAGTATCACCCTAGCGGGGGGGCGGAATACGCAGTATTTT	TRBJ2-3	TRBD2	TRBV19	many
CSAKGQGSSPLHF	TGCAGTGCTAAAGGACAGGGGAGCTCACCCCTCCACTTT	TRBJ1-6	TRBD1	TRBV20-1	-
CASSHRTGTDTQYF	TGTGCCAGCAGTCACCGGACAGGCACAGATACGCAGTATTTT	TRBJ2-3	-	TRBV6-1	few
CSVEDNGKLFF	TGCAGCGTCGAGGACAATGGAAAACTGTTTTTT	TRBJ1-4	-	TRBV29-1	-
CASSEGTGRETQYF	TGTGCCAGCAGTGAGGGGACAGGGAGGGAGACCCAGTACTTC	TRBJ2-5	TRBD1	TRBV6-1	many
CASSERGSKGNEQFF	TGTGCCAGCAGTGAAAGGGGCAGCAAGGGGAATGAGCAGTTCTTC	TRBJ2-1	-	TRBV25-1	many
CASSQRTGDYGYTF	TGTGCCAGCAGCCAACGGACAGGGGACTATGGCTACACCTTC	TRBJ1-2	TRBD1	TRBV9	-
CASRAGGSTDTQYF	TGTGCCAGCAGGGCAGGCGGTAGCACAGATACGCAGTATTTT	TRBJ2-3	-	TRBV18	many
CANSAGQGRNNGYIF	TGTGCCAACAGCGCCGGACAGGGACGGAATAATGGCTACATCTTC	TRBJ1-2	TRBD1	TRBV5-6	-
CASSYSQDLPSPLETQYF	TGTGCCAGCAGTTACTCACAGGACCTACCGAGCCCGTTAGAGACCCAGTACTTC	TRBJ2-5	-	TRBV6-5	-
CASSPGPPFAGELFF	TGTGCCAGCAGTCCCGGACCCCCCTTTGCCGGGGAGCTGTTTTTT	TRBJ2-2	-	TRBV12-3/TRBV12-4	-
CASKPGGVSSYNSPLHF	TGTGCCAGCAAGCCAGGGGGCGTCAGCTCCTATAATTCACCCCTCCACTTT	TRBJ1-6	TRBD1	TRBV27	-